What follows are 12 T cell receptor beta chains derived from one specimen sequenced in a study of blood T cell repertoires in COVID-19 (dated by TCRdb to about 2020). The library came from the immunoSEQ multiplex PCR assay. TCRdb stores this immuneACCESS table with in-frame sequences only. Part of the clones is absent; in the studies checked, under half of the shortfall reflects unresolved V genes, and no reason is known for the rest. The sample profile shows a few hundred thousand clones; 70% to 85% of them were found once. Over 3% of the sample is in the top ten clones. Sequencing input: peripheral blood. The receptors here all came from a woman of 80 years or more with acute or convalescent COVID-19.

This clone has a handful of counts. The chain employs TRBV3-1 (or the pseudogene TRBV3-2) and TRBJ1-6; maybe TRBD1 (6 bases). This CDR3 has 14 residues. The germline V gene encodes CDR1 LGHDT and CDR2 YNNKEL (reference sequence). The V end lost 3 bases, the J end lost 7 bases, and 10 bases lay between the germline ends. This CDR3 is CASSHPQGNSPLHF. The CDR3, as DNA: TGTGCCAGCAGCCACCCACAGGGAAATTCACCCCTCCACTTT.

The genes are TRBV5-1 and TRBJ1-1; D not resolved. V lost 0 bases, J lost 4 bases, and 13 bases lay in between. CDR3 length equals 15 residues. CDR1 SGHRS and CDR2 YFSETQ come from the germline V gene. The CDR3 reads CASSLGGGLVTEAFF. CDR3 sequence (DNA): TGCGCCAGCAGCTTGGGTGGAGGGTTGGTCACTGAAGCTTTCTTT.

This clone was recorded many times. J is TRBJ1-6 and V is TRBV9, with 8 bases that match TRBD1. The CDR3 has 15 amino acids. Germline CDR1 is SGDLS and CDR2 is YYNGEE. The V and J ends lost 4 bases and 10 bases, in that order; junction bases with no gene match: 10. The CDR3 sequence: CASSPRTGKGSPLHF. The CDR3 nucleotides are TGTGCCAGCAGCCCCCGGACAGGGAAAGGATCACCCCTCCACTTT.

The chain couples TRBV4-1 to TRBJ1-4, with a tentative D call TRBD1 (6 bases). The CDR3 has 15 residues. The V and J ends lost 3 bases and 5 bases respectively, with 13 bases between them. Germline V gives CDR1 MGHRA, CDR2 YSYEKL. The CDR3 region is CASSQPTGRNEKLFF. CDR3 coding DNA: TGCGCCAGCAGCCAGCCGACAGGACGAAATGAAAAACTGTTTTTT.

This clone was counted only a few times. The V gene is TRBV10-3, the J gene TRBJ2-2, with D unresolved. V lost 4 bases, J lost 5 bases, and 5 bases lay in between. The V gene's germline CDR1 is ENHRY and CDR2 SYGVKD. This CDR3 contains 12 residues. As DNA, the CDR3 is TGTGCCATCAGTGCTTCTACCGGGGAGCTGTTTTTT. Its translation is CAISASTGELFF.

The V and J genes are TRBV30 and TRBJ2-7, with TRBD2 matching over 11 bases. The CDR3 has 13 residues. Trimming at V came to 2 bases and at J to 5 bases, leaving 2 bases not matched to a gene. Germline CDR1 is GTSNPN and CDR2 is SVGIG (reference sequence). Here the CDR3 DNA reads TGTGCCTGGAGTCTAGCGGGAGGAAACGAGCAGTACTTC. Translating it yields CAWSLAGGNEQYF. The complete variable domain, with remaining parts taken from reference TRBV30 and TRBJ2-7, reads SQTIHQWPATLVQPVGSPLSLECTVEGTSNPNLYWYRQAAGRGLQLLFYSVGIGQISSEVPQNLSASRPQDRQFILSSKKLLLSDSGFYLCAWSLAGGNEQYFGPGTRLTVT.

This chain uses TRBV7-2 with TRBJ2-3; D uncertain. CDR3 length: 14 amino acids. With 1 base removed from V and 3 bases from J, the gap between germline ends came to 8 bases. Per the germline V gene, CDR1 is SGHTA and CDR2 is FQGNSA. CDR3 DNA sequence: TGTGCCAGCAGCTTAGTAACAGAAACAGATACGCAGTATTTT. It codes for CASSLVTETDTQYF.

This chain joins TRBV15 and TRBJ1-6; D ambiguous. The CDR3 loop spans 16 amino acids. Per germline, CDR1 LNHNV and CDR2 YYDKDF (reference sequence). Trimming shortened V by 5 bases and J by 0 bases, and 11 bases separated the two germline ends. CDR3 loop: CATSPRLSSYNSPLHF. The CDR3 DNA is TGTGCCACCAGCCCGCGACTGAGCTCCTATAATTCACCCCTCCACTTT.

The chain recombines TRBV6-5 with TRBJ1-4, with TRBD1 matching 7 bases. The length of the CDR3 is 13 residues. The germline V gene has CDR1 MNHEY and CDR2 SVGAGI. Trimming removed 6 bases from V and 8 bases from J; junction bases left unmatched: 6. The CDR3 loop is CASRGTDEEKLFF. The CDR3 nucleotides are TGTGCCAGCAGGGGGACAGACGAGGAAAAACTGTTTTTT.

The V call is TRBV30, the J call TRBJ2-7; 12 positions agree with TRBD2. This CDR3 contains 15 residues. The J segment lost 2 bases and the V segment lost 2 bases, leaving 4 bases of the junction unmatched. CDR1 GTSNPN and CDR2 SVGIG come from the germline V gene (reference sequence). CDR3 bases: TGTGCCTGGAGTCCTGGACTAGCGGGGACCTACGAGCAGTACTTC. Residues: CAWSPGLAGTYEQYF.

V is TRBV10-3 and J is TRBJ1-1; 8 bases are shared with TRBD1. Germline lookup yields CDR1 ENHRY and CDR2 SYGVKD. The CDR3 runs 14 residues. J was trimmed by 4 bases and V by 2 bases; bases with no gene match: 3. CDR3: CAISEQGAVTEAFF. In nucleotides, the CDR3 is TGTGCCATCAGTGAGCAGGGGGCGGTCACTGAAGCTTTCTTT.

The chain uses TRBV5-1 and TRBJ1-1; 7 nucleotides match TRBD1. In germline, CDR1 is SGHRS, CDR2 YFSETQ. The trim removed 0 bases at V and 2 bases at J, leaving 4 bases unmatched. CDR3 length: 15 amino acids. CDR3 sequence reads: CASSLGGGFNTEAFF. In nucleotides, the CDR3 is TGCGCCAGCAGCTTGGGAGGGGGCTTCAACACTGAAGCTTTCTTT.